Below are 10 T cell receptor beta chains sequenced from a single sample in a study of T cells in Graves' hyperthyroidism and ophthalmopathy. The investigators amplified TCR beta CDR3 regions from RNA transcripts. HTBI primers were the set used in a first-round RT-PCR of the TCR CDR3. MiXCR was run by TCRdb on the multiplex PCR reads, yielding one entry per CDR3 protein. Of more than 550,000 distinct CDR3 sequences listed, around 16% are singletons. Sequenced input: blood. These receptor sequences come from a man between 50 and 59 years old with Graves' hyperthyroidism.

The table lists this clonotype with many counts. This chain connects TRBV27 to TRBJ1-2; maybe TRBD1 (5 bases). V was trimmed by 0 bases and J by 5 bases, leaving 13 bases between them. From germline, CDR1 is MNHEY and CDR2 SMNVEV (reference sequence). The CDR3 covers 15 residues. The CDR3: CASSLSMGLEYGYTF. In nucleotides, the CDR3 is TGTGCCAGCAGTTTATCGATGGGGCTGGAGTATGGCTACACCTTC.

The genes are TRBV7-9 and TRBJ2-1; no reliable D call. V was shortened by 7 bases and J by 2 bases, with 12 bases between the two germline ends. Germline values: CDR1 SEHNR, CDR2 FQNEAQ (reference sequence). The CDR3 extends over 14 amino acids. The CDR3 is CASTQPRAYNEQFF. CDR3 DNA sequence: TGTGCCAGCACCCAGCCCAGAGCCTACAATGAGCAGTTCTTC.

The genes are TRBV30 and TRBJ2-7; D might be TRBD1 (6 bases). The CDR3 covers 12 residues. The germline CDR1 and CDR2 sequences are GTSNPN and SVGIG (reference sequence). With 3 bases removed from V and 2 bases from J, the gap between germline ends came to 8 bases. The CDR3 DNA reads as TGTGCCTGGAGGACAGGAGCCTACGAGCAGTACTTC. Its protein product is CAWRTGAYEQYF.

Many counts were recorded for this clonotype. V gene TRBV6-1 combines with J gene TRBJ2-1; D gene ambiguous. The V and J ends lost 10 bases and 5 bases respectively, with 9 bases between them. This CDR3 has 11 amino acids. Germline-derived CDR1 and CDR2 are MNHNS and SASEGT. CDR3 sequence reads: CATALDNEQFF. The CDR3 DNA is TGTGCCACCGCACTTGACAATGAGCAGTTCTTC.

In its sample, this clonotype was seen many times. DNA of the CDR3: TGTGCCAGCAGCTTCGCCTTTAGACTAGCGGGTACAGGGGATACGCAGTATTTT. Its protein product is CASSFAFRLAGTGDTQYF. V usage is TRBV11-2 and J usage is TRBJ2-3; the match to TRBD2 covers 10 bases. The length of the CDR3 is 18 residues. From germline, CDR1 is SGHAT and CDR2 FQNNGV. J was trimmed by 6 bases and V by 3 bases; bases with no gene match: 15.

This clonotype was counted many times. The chain joins TRBV18 to TRBJ1-4; a weak D match, TRBD1 (6 bases). The CDR3 extends over 12 amino acids. Trimming took off 3 bases at V and 7 bases at J, with 6 bases between the two ends. Germline V CDR1 and CDR2: KGHSH, LQKENI. CDR3 coding DNA: TGTGCCAGCTCACCGGACAGTGAAAAACTGTTTTTT. Translating it yields CASSPDSEKLFF.

There are many counts of this clonotype. The V call is TRBV7-9, the J call TRBJ1-1, with D perhaps matching TRBD1 (6 bases). Between the trimmed V and J ends, which lost 5 bases and 8 bases, there was a span of 18 bases. Germline V gene lookup returns CDR1 SEHNR and CDR2 FQNEAQ (reference sequence). The CDR3 extends over 14 amino acids. CDR3 loop: CASSHTGGAQEAFF. Here the CDR3 DNA reads TGTGCCAGCAGCCACACCGGGGGCGCGCAGGAAGCTTTCTTT.

This clonotype was seen at least ten times. The chain recombines TRBV29-1 with TRBJ1-1; D may be TRBD1 (5 bases). This CDR3 region has 14 residues. From germline, CDR1 is SQVTM and CDR2 ANQGSEA. Between the trimmed V and J ends, which lost 5 bases and 1 base, there was a span of 14 bases. The CDR3: CSVKIDGGNTEAFF. CDR3 in DNA: TGCAGCGTTAAAATAGACGGGGGGAACACTGAAGCTTTCTTT. Full variable domain (rest looked up from reference TRBV29-1 and TRBJ1-1): SAVISQKPSRDICQRGTSLTIQCQVDSQVTMMFWYRQQPGQSLTLIATANQGSEATYESGFVIDKFPISRPNLTFSTLTVSNMSPEDSSIYLCSVKIDGGNTEAFFGQGTRLTVV.

The CDR3 DNA sequence: TGTGCCAGCTCACCGAACAGGGGGCTGGACACTGAAGCTTTCTTT. Translation: CASSPNRGLDTEAFF. The chain is built from TRBV18 and TRBJ1-1; the match to TRBD1 covers 9 bases. Per germline, CDR1 KGHSH and CDR2 LQKENI. The CDR3 has 15 residues. V trimming: 3 bases; J trimming: 3 bases; junction bases outside the gene matches: 5.

The sample holds many counts of this clonotype. The rearrangement joins TRBV27 to TRBJ1-5, with a weak D call TRBD1 (5 bases). The CDR3 length is 14 residues. The germline gives CDR1 MNHEY, CDR2 SMNVEV (reference sequence). V dropped 3 bases and J dropped 6 bases, with 12 bases sitting between them. CDR3 sequence: CASSLEYGGQPQHF. In DNA form, the CDR3 reads TGTGCCAGCAGTTTGGAGTACGGGGGTCAGCCCCAGCATTTT.